A single sample is the source of the 9 T cell receptor beta chains below, sequenced in a study of blood T cell repertoires in COVID-19. Profiling relied on immunoSEQ multiplex PCR, and the TCRdb table lists in-frame clones only, not all of them. This table holds just under 150,000 clones, around 87% found once. The material sequenced was peripheral blood. Receptors were obtained from a man aged 50 to 60 who had recovered from COVID-19.

The chain couples TRBV29-1 to TRBJ2-7, with 10 bases identical to TRBD1. Germline values: CDR1 SQVTM, CDR2 ANQGSEA. The CDR3 extends over 14 amino acids. V lost 6 bases, J lost 5 bases, and 10 bases stayed unmatched. CDR3 bases: TGCAGCGTCCGACCCGGGACAGGGGACAACGAGCAGTACTTC. Protein: CSVRPGTGDNEQYF.

The rearrangement uses TRBV27 and TRBJ2-3; TRBD2 is a possible D gene (6 bases). Trimming cost V 6 bases and J 6 bases, with 19 bases left between them. CDR1 and CDR2 (germline): MNHEY, SMNVEV (reference sequence). This CDR3 region has 15 residues. The CDR3 nucleotides read TGTGCCAGCAGCCGGGGGTCCCTGGCCGTGGATACGCAGTATTTT. Its translation is CASSRGSLAVDTQYF.

This chain joins TRBV12-3 or TRBV12-4 and TRBJ1-2; 8 bases line up with TRBD1. This CDR3 spans 13 amino acids. The trim removed 6 bases at V and 7 bases at J, leaving 7 bases unmatched. CDR3 nucleotides: TGTGCCAGCAGCGCGACAGGGGAAGGTGGCTACACCTTC. Amino acids: CASSATGEGGYTF.

The rearrangement uses TRBV4-1 and TRBJ2-3; 10 bases line up with TRBD1. Germline V gene lookup returns CDR1 MGHRA and CDR2 YSYEKL. After removal of 0 bases from V and 4 bases from J, the junction contained 10 bases not matched to a gene. The CDR3 is 18 residues long. The CDR3 sequence: CASSQDAEDRGSADTQYF. The CDR3 DNA reads TGCGCCAGCAGCCAAGACGCGGAGGACAGGGGGAGTGCAGATACGCAGTATTTT.

The chain combines TRBV6-5 with TRBJ2-7; possibly TRBD2 for D (5 bases). CDR3 length: 14 amino acids. The germline V gene encodes CDR1 MNHEY and CDR2 SVGAGI. Trimming pared 6 bases from V and 5 bases from J, leaving 17 bases between. DNA for the CDR3: TGTGCCAGCAGATACGGACTGGGGTTGGACGAGCAGTACTTC. This translates into CASRYGLGLDEQYF.

This clone came up a few times. V gene TRBV6-2 or TRBV6-3 combines with J gene TRBJ2-5; 8 nucleotides align to TRBD2. Germline V gives CDR1 MNHEY, CDR2 SVGEGT. The CDR3 sequence is 16 residues long. Trimming cost V 0 bases and J 2 bases; bases outside gene matches: 5. The CDR3 loop is CASSYSWRGDQETQYF. CDR3 bases: TGTGCCAGCAGTTACTCTTGGCGGGGGGATCAAGAGACCCAGTACTTC.

The J gene is TRBJ1-1, the V gene TRBV5-1; 7 nucleotides match TRBD1. Germline CDR1 reads SGHRS; CDR2 reads YFSETQ. The J segment lost 9 bases and the V segment lost 3 bases, leaving 11 bases of the junction unmatched. The CDR3 totals 14 residues. The CDR3 loop reads CASSSGNYRGQAFF. CDR3 in DNA: TGCGCCAGCAGCTCCGGTAATTACAGGGGACAAGCTTTCTTT.

V and J are TRBV15 and TRBJ2-2; D might be TRBD2 (5 bases). Trimming took off 0 bases at V and 5 bases at J, with 16 bases between the two ends. The CDR3 loop spans 17 amino acids. The germline gives CDR1 LNHNV, CDR2 YYDKDF (reference sequence). CDR3 loop: CATSRDPGGGLTGELFF. In DNA, the CDR3 is TGTGCCACCAGCAGAGATCCGGGTGGAGGCCTTACCGGGGAGCTGTTTTTT.

The chain carries TRBV4-3 and TRBJ2-5; D not resolved. Germline CDR1 LGHNA, CDR2 YSLEER. The V gene lost 1 base and the J gene lost 0 bases, with 12 bases spanning the gap. CDR3 length equals 16 residues. The CDR3 loop reads CASSQGLSSYQETQYF. CDR3 DNA sequence: TGCGCCAGCAGCCAAGGTCTTAGCTCGTACCAAGAGACCCAGTACTTC.